These 32 T cell receptor beta chains share one sample of origin, sequenced in a study of T-cell reconstitution after alpha-beta-depleted transplantation in children. This sample's TCRbeta library carried unique molecular identifier barcodes. TCRdb passed the PCR reads through MiXCR, listing each CDR3 protein once. The data show hundreds of thousands of distinct CDR3 sequences, approximately 17% seen once. The sample consisted of PBMCs from the stem cell graft donor, taken from the stem cell graft. These receptors all come from a human donor who donated a stem cell graft to a child with acute myeloid leukemia.

This clonotype was seen a handful of times. The chain links TRBV5-6 to TRBJ2-2; either TRBD1 or TRBD2 may supply D (5 bases each). Trimming took 4 bases from V and 0 from J, leaving 28 bases between them. The CDR3 sequence is 21 residues long. The germline gives CDR1 SGHDT, CDR2 YYEEEE. CDR3 residues: CASSTPGNTVGRQSNTGELFF. As DNA, the CDR3 is TGTGCCAGCAGCACTCCGGGAAATACGGTCGGCCGACAGTCGAACACCGGGGAGCTGTTTTTT.

This clonotype was seen a few times. The V and J genes are TRBV2 and TRBJ2-1, with 7 bases that match TRBD2. V shed 4 bases and J 6 bases; nucleotides not matched to a gene: 9. From germline, CDR1 is SNHLY and CDR2 FYNNEI. The CDR3 length is 15 residues. The CDR3 is CASSVNGGTLNEQFF. CDR3 DNA sequence: TGTGCCAGCAGTGTCAACGGGGGGACCCTCAATGAGCAGTTCTTC.

This clonotype was seen ten or more times. This chain joins TRBV20-1 and TRBJ1-5; TRBD1 matches 9 bases. CDR1 and CDR2 from the germline V gene are DFQATT and SNEGSKA (reference sequence). This CDR3 region has 18 residues. The V and J ends lost 3 bases and 2 bases, in that order; junction bases with no gene match: 14. CDR3: CSASLPGQGVEGNQPQHF. CDR3 nucleotide sequence: TGCAGTGCTAGCCTCCCGGGACAGGGCGTTGAGGGCAATCAGCCCCAGCATTTT.

This clonotype was seen ten or more times. V is TRBV29-1 and J is TRBJ2-1, with D perhaps being TRBD1 or TRBD2 (5 bases each). Trimming left V 2 bases short and J 5 bases short, with 13 bases between. Germline V lookup: CDR1 SQVTM, CDR2 ANQGSEA. The CDR3 length is 14 residues. CDR3 amino acids: CSVERPGRNNEQFF. The DNA for the CDR3 is TGCAGCGTTGAACGGCCAGGGAGAAACAATGAGCAGTTCTTC.

The V call is TRBV20-1, the J call TRBJ1-1, with TRBD1 as a possible D gene (5 bases). V lost 4 bases and J lost 1, with 10 bases in between. This CDR3 region has 13 residues. Germline CDR1 is DFQATT and CDR2 is SNEGSKA (reference sequence). The CDR3 reads CSAKGLANTEAFF. The CDR3 DNA is TGCAGTGCTAAGGGACTGGCGAACACTGAAGCTTTCTTT.

This clonotype was counted ten times or more. This chain connects TRBV6-2 or TRBV6-3 to TRBJ2-1; D assignment may be TRBD1 or TRBD2 (5 bases each). The CDR3 has 14 amino acids. From germline, CDR1 is MNHEY and CDR2 SVGEGT. Trimming took 0 bases from V and 9 from J, leaving 12 bases between them. The CDR3 reads CASSYSGVPGEQFF. The CDR3 DNA reads as TGTGCCAGCAGTTACTCGGGGGTCCCGGGTGAGCAGTTCTTC.

In its sample, this clonotype was seen many times. The rearrangement joins TRBV6-1 to TRBJ1-2, with 8 bases matching TRBD1. This CDR3 has 15 residues. The germline V gene encodes CDR1 MNHNS and CDR2 SASEGT. V shed 5 bases, J shed 6 bases, and the junction held 11 bases outside the gene matches. The chain's CDR3 is CASSPRTGMVHGYTF. In nucleotides, the CDR3 is TGTGCCAGCAGTCCCCGGACAGGGATGGTCCATGGCTACACCTTC.

The rearrangement links TRBV14 to TRBJ2-7, with D possibly being TRBD2 (5 bases). Trimming left V 1 base short and J 3 bases short, with 16 bases between. Germline CDR1 and CDR2: SGHDN and FVKESK. CDR3 length equals 16 residues. Here the CDR3 DNA reads TGTGCCAGCAGCCAAGCCCAAAATGAGGGCCTCTACGAGCAGTACTTC. Translated: CASSQAQNEGLYEQYF.

At least ten counts were recorded for this clonotype. The chain carries TRBV20-1 and TRBJ2-3; 7 bases match TRBD1. The CDR3 consists of 14 residues. J gave up 1 base and V 6 bases, and 7 bases lay outside the gene matches. The germline V gene has CDR1 DFQATT and CDR2 SNEGSKA (reference sequence). CDR3 region: CSATGDRGTDTQYF. In DNA, the CDR3 is TGCAGTGCCACCGGAGACAGGGGCACAGATACGCAGTATTTT.

This clonotype was seen more than once but under ten times. This chain's CDR3 is CASSTSDIYNEQFF. The CDR3 nucleotides are TGTGCCAGCAGTACTAGTGATATTTACAATGAGCAGTTCTTC. This sequence joins TRBV6-2 or TRBV6-3 and TRBJ2-1; D perhaps matches TRBD2 (5 bases). Deletions cut 5 bases from V and 4 bases from J, with 12 bases between. Germline V gene data show CDR1 as MNHEY and CDR2 as SVGEGT. The CDR3 runs to 14 residues.

This clonotype showed up many times. The V and J genes are TRBV20-1 and TRBJ1-1; D gene uncertain. Trimming cost V 5 bases and J 4 bases, with 14 bases left between them. In germline, CDR1 is DFQATT, CDR2 SNEGSKA (reference sequence). This CDR3 comprises 13 residues. The CDR3, as DNA: TGCAGTGCTCCGCCCGGGGTCCGCACTGAAGCTTTCTTT. Its translation is CSAPPGVRTEAFF.

For this clonotype: Possible read error: a much larger clone is one base away. The chain couples TRBV20-1 to TRBJ1-2; D unclear. The germline gives CDR1 DFQATT, CDR2 SNEGSKA (reference sequence). This CDR3 is built from 11 residues. CDR3 loop: CSARDSSAYTF. CDR3 DNA: TGCAGTGCTAGAGATTCCTCTGCCTACACTTTC.

At least ten counts were recorded for this clonotype. The chain combines TRBV6-5 with TRBJ2-3; D could derive from TRBD1 or TRBD2 (5 bases each). The CDR3 is 14 amino acids. CDR1 and CDR2 (germline): MNHEY, SVGAGI. The V end was cut by 4 bases, the J end by 3 bases, with 11 bases between. This chain's CDR3 is CASSSGTRTDTQYF. The CDR3 region has the DNA TGTGCCAGCAGTTCGGGGACCCGAACAGATACGCAGTATTTT.

Many counts were recorded for this clonotype. V usage is TRBV24-1 and J usage is TRBJ2-7, with 8 positions matching TRBD1. The CDR3 totals 15 residues. Trimming took 4 bases from V and 5 from J; bases not matched to a gene: 9. Per the germline V gene, CDR1 is KGHDR and CDR2 is SFDVKD. CDR3 sequence reads: CATSDPWDRSDEQYF. CDR3 nucleotides: TGTGCCACCAGTGACCCTTGGGACAGGTCAGACGAGCAGTACTTC.

This clonotype was counted many times. The chain recombines TRBV20-1 with TRBJ1-4; the D gene is possibly TRBD1 (6 bases). From germline, CDR1 is DFQATT and CDR2 SNEGSKA (reference sequence). This CDR3 contains 18 residues. Trimming cost V 2 bases and J 4 bases, with 23 bases left between them. In DNA form, the CDR3 reads TGCAGTGCTAGATCATTGGCGGCTTCCACAGGGTTTAATGAAAAACTGTTTTTT. This translates into CSARSLAASTGFNEKLFF.

This chain joins TRBV12-3 or TRBV12-4 and TRBJ2-1; maybe TRBD1 (5 bases). This CDR3 comprises 13 residues. V was pared by 1 base and J by 7 bases, with 8 bases between. The DNA of the CDR3 is TGTGCCAGCAGTTTAGGGACACAGAATGAGCAGTTCTTC. This translates into CASSLGTQNEQFF.

This clonotype was counted between two and nine times. This sequence joins TRBV30 and TRBJ1-2; D ambiguous. Germline CDR1 reads GTSNPN; CDR2 reads SVGIG (reference sequence). This CDR3 spans 13 amino acids. Trimming stripped 2 bases from V and 3 bases from J, with 10 bases between. In DNA, the CDR3 is TGTGCCTGGAGTTTGCAGGCTCACTATGGCTACACCTTC. This translates into CAWSLQAHYGYTF.

This clonotype was found a few times. The chain joins TRBV15 to TRBJ1-4, with D uncertain. Germline CDR1 LNHNV, CDR2 YYDKDF (reference sequence). The V gene lost 1 base and the J gene lost 2 bases, with 17 bases spanning the gap. This CDR3 has 18 amino acids. As DNA, the CDR3 is TGTGCCACCAGCAGAGGTCCGAGGACGTATGGGACTAATGAAAAACTGTTTTTT. Residues: CATSRGPRTYGTNEKLFF.

This chain links TRBV10-3 with TRBJ2-5, with D hard to call. The length of the CDR3 is 14 residues. CDR1 ENHRY and CDR2 SYGVKD come from the germline V gene. V lost 3 bases and J 2 bases, leaving 10 bases between the germline ends. The CDR3 sequence is CAISDPTGQETQYF. CDR3 DNA: TGTGCCATCAGTGACCCTACTGGACAAGAGACCCAGTACTTC.

This chain uses TRBV7-2 with TRBJ2-5; D tentatively fits TRBD1 or TRBD2 (6 bases each). CDR1 SGHTA and CDR2 FQGNSA come from the germline V gene. Deletions cut 3 bases from V and 5 bases from J, with 13 bases between. CDR3 size: 14 residues. CDR3 region: CASSLNGGDETQYF. The CDR3, as DNA: TGTGCCAGCAGCTTGAACGGGGGCGATGAGACCCAGTACTTC.

Only a few counts were recorded for this clonotype. The rearrangement uses TRBV30 and TRBJ1-4; no definite D call. Trimming removed 3 bases from V and 0 bases from J, with 17 bases in between. Looked up from germline, CDR1 is GTSNPN and CDR2 is SVGIG (reference sequence). The CDR3 is 17 residues long. This chain's CDR3 is CAWSGLSPHATNEKLFF. CDR3 nucleotide sequence: TGTGCCTGGAGCGGACTTTCACCCCATGCAACTAATGAAAAACTGTTTTTT.

This clonotype has a count of ten or more. The V gene is TRBV6-1, the J gene TRBJ1-1; the D gene is possibly TRBD1 (5 bases). CDR1 and CDR2 (germline): MNHNS, SASEGT. CDR3 length: 14 residues. Trimming removed 5 bases at V and 1 base at J, with 11 bases between. The chain's CDR3 is CASSLEGTNTEAFF. The DNA for the CDR3 is TGTGCCAGCAGTCTAGAGGGGACGAACACTGAAGCTTTCTTT.

V is TRBV5-1 and J is TRBJ2-3; D possibly uses TRBD1 or TRBD2 (5 bases each). Germline values: CDR1 SGHRS, CDR2 YFSETQ. Deletions cut 4 bases from V and 6 bases from J, with 27 bases between. CDR3 length equals 18 residues. The CDR3: CASSARGKDGNRYDTQYF. In nucleotides, the CDR3 is TGCGCCAGCAGCGCCCGGGGCAAGGACGGGAACAGATACGATACGCAGTATTTT. Full variable domain (remainder filled in from reference TRBV5-1 and TRBJ2-3): KAGVTQTPRYLIKTRGQQVTLSCSPISGHRSVSWYQQTPGQGLQFLFEYFSETQRNKGNFPGRFSGRQFSNSRSEMNVSTLELGDSALYLCASSARGKDGNRYDTQYFGPGTRLTVL.

This clonotype has at least ten counts. The chain combines TRBV20-1 with TRBJ2-1, with D perhaps being TRBD1 or TRBD2 (6 bases each). CDR3 length: 14 amino acids. V was cut by 0 bases and J by 6 bases, with 12 bases left in between. CDR1 and CDR2 from the germline V gene are DFQATT and SNEGSKA (reference sequence). CDR3 residues: CSARDMGGPNEQFF. CDR3 bases: TGCAGTGCTAGAGATATGGGGGGCCCCAATGAGCAGTTCTTC.

The chain joins TRBV4-1 to TRBJ1-5, with D perhaps TRBD1 (5 bases). The length of the CDR3 is 15 residues. The V and J ends lost 2 bases and 4 bases respectively, with 12 bases between them. Germline loops: CDR1 MGHRA, CDR2 YSYEKL. CDR3 DNA: TGCGCCAGCAGCCAAAACATAGGGGCGAATCAGCCCCAGCATTTT. Protein sequence: CASSQNIGANQPQHF.

This clonotype has only a few counts. This chain links TRBV5-6 with TRBJ1-5; possibly TRBD1 for D (5 bases). The CDR3 is made up of 16 amino acids. Trimming pared 4 bases from V and 2 bases from J, leaving 16 bases between. In germline, CDR1 is SGHDT, CDR2 YYEEEE. CDR3 sequence reads: CASSPRGGKGNQPQHF. CDR3 DNA sequence: TGTGCCAGCAGCCCGCGGGGGGGTAAGGGCAATCAGCCCCAGCATTTT.

This clonotype was observed a handful of times. The V and J genes are TRBV12-3 or TRBV12-4 and TRBJ1-1; D is unclear. CDR3 length: 16 amino acids. V was pared by 3 bases and J by 1 base, with 15 bases between. The CDR3 DNA sequence: TGTGCCAGCAGTTTTGATCAAGGCCCCCCGAACACTGAAGCTTTCTTT. It encodes CASSFDQGPPNTEAFF.

Many counts were recorded for this clonotype. The junction differs from germline at one of its ends, possibly a read error. The chain couples TRBV4-3 to TRBJ2-1; TRBD1 is a possible D gene (6 bases). CDR3 size: 15 residues. Germline V gives CDR1 LGHNA, CDR2 YSLEER. CDR3 sequence: CASSQGQGSYNEQFF. Here the CDR3 DNA reads TGTGCCAGCAGCCAGGGGCAGGGGTCCTACAATGAGCAGTTCTTC.

V gene TRBV4-2 combines with J gene TRBJ1-1; 9 bases fit TRBD1. Losses at the gene ends were 1 base for V and 3 bases for J; bases not matched to a gene: 3. Germline CDR1 reads LGHNA; CDR2 reads YNFKEQ. This CDR3 spans 15 amino acids. The CDR3 region has the DNA TGTGCCAGCAGCCAAGTGGGACAGGGCGACACTGAAGCTTTCTTT. Amino acid sequence: CASSQVGQGDTEAFF.

Remarks on this clonotype: At one boundary the junction diverges from the germline segment, which might be a read error. The V gene is TRBV6-6, the J gene TRBJ1-2; TRBD1 might be the D (6 bases). Germline CDR1 is MNHNY and CDR2 is SVGAGI (reference sequence). The CDR3 has 13 residues. The CDR3 loop is CGSSSPGAYGYTF. The CDR3 bases are TGTGGCAGCAGTTCCCCGGGGGCTTATGGCTACACCTTC.

This chain connects TRBV5-1 to TRBJ1-2; D might be TRBD1 (5 bases). Germline assignment: CDR1 SGHRS and CDR2 YFSETQ. V was shortened by 0 bases and J by 7 bases, with 10 bases between the two germline ends. The CDR3 has 13 amino acids. The CDR3 DNA reads as TGCGCCAGCAGCTTGGAGGGGCTCAGTGGCTACACCTTC. Amino acids: CASSLEGLSGYTF.

This clonotype was seen many times. The chain uses TRBV6-5 and TRBJ2-3; D might be TRBD2 (6 bases). The V gene's germline CDR1 is MNHEY and CDR2 SVGAGI. The CDR3 sequence is 15 residues long. Trimming shortened V by 4 bases and J by 2 bases, and 13 bases separated the two germline ends. The CDR3 here is CASSWGLSHTDTQYF. In DNA form, the CDR3 reads TGTGCCAGCAGTTGGGGACTTTCGCACACAGATACGCAGTATTTT.